A selection of T cell receptor beta chains follows, all from one sample in a study of OX40 agonist ivuxolimab in advanced cancers. The repertoire was sequenced with immunoSEQ multiplex PCR; TCRdb's copy has only in-frame clones and lacks some. The sample has 90,000 to 100,000 clones, about 80% seen once. The sample here was CD4+ or CD8+ T cells sorted from blood, taken in a trial of the OX40 agonist ivuxolimab. The receptors originated from an adult with an advanced solid tumor such as melanoma, head and neck, liver or kidney cancer. CDR3s include the opening cysteine and the closing phenylalanine or tryptophan. Each record gives: clone size, V gene, J gene, D gene, CDR3 DNA, CDR3 protein. The D gene is left open where the match is weak. Clone size appears in some rows only: once, few, many, or a class for an expanded clone.

once	TRBV6-6	TRBJ1-2	TRBD1	TGTGCCAGCAGTCGACAGGGGAACTATGGCTACACCTTC	CASSRQGNYGYTF
.	TRBV7-9	TRBJ2-7	.	TGTGCCAGCAGCTTTTCAAGGAGTTACCCCTACGAGCAGTACTTC	CASSFSRSYPYEQYF
.	TRBV5-8	TRBJ1-1	.	TGTGCCAGCAGCTTGAGTCTGCTAAGCGCAGGGTTTGGGAACACTGAAGCTTTCTTT	CASSLSLLSAGFGNTEAFF
once	TRBV6-6	TRBJ1-4	.	TGTGCCAGCAGTTACTCCCCCGGGGAAAAACTGTTTTTT	CASSYSPGEKLFF
few	TRBV6-5	TRBJ2-3	.	TGTGCCAGCAGTTACTCGACCTCCGGACCTACAGATACGCAGTATTTT	CASSYSTSGPTDTQYF
.	TRBV7-3	TRBJ2-7	.	TGTGCCAGCAGCCCACCATTCCTCGGACAGTACGAGCAGTACTTC	CASSPPFLGQYEQYF
.	TRBV18	TRBJ2-5	TRBD1	TGTGCCAGCTCACCACTTCCCGGGACAGGGGAGGCCCAGTACTTC	CASSPLPGTGEAQYF
.	TRBV6-6	TRBJ2-1	TRBD1	TGTGCCAGCACCGAAATAGGACAGGGGGTTTTGAATGAGCAGTTCTTC	CASTEIGQGVLNEQFF
.	TRBV7-2	TRBJ2-1	TRBD1	TGTGCCAGCAGCGTTGACCCGGGACAGGGACGAAATGAGCAGTTCTTC	CASSVDPGQGRNEQFF
few	TRBV10-3	TRBJ1-6	.	TGTGCCATCACGACGGATCCTTATTCACCCCTCCACTTT	CAITTDPYSPLHF
.	TRBV27	TRBJ1-6	.	TGTGCCAGCAGTTTATCGAGCCCACGCGGCTATAATTCACCCCTCCACTTT	CASSLSSPRGYNSPLHF
.	TRBV19	TRBJ2-1	.	TGTGCCAGTAGCCCAGGGGGGTACAATGAGCAGTTCTTC	CASSPGGYNEQFF
.	TRBV7-2	TRBJ1-5	.	TGTGCCAGCAGTTTGGACAGAGGGTTCGGGCAGCCCCAGCATTTT	CASSLDRGFGQPQHF
once	TRBV5-4	TRBJ1-3	.	TGTGCCAGCAGCTCCGCAGGGCCTGGAAACACCATATATTTT	CASSSAGPGNTIYF
.	TRBV30	TRBJ1-5	TRBD1	TGTGCCTGGAGTCTCGGGACAGGGAATCAGCCCCAGCATTTT	CAWSLGTGNQPQHF
few	TRBV7-3	TRBJ1-1	.	TGTGCCAGCAGCTTAGGTATGGGGGGCAGGACTGAAGCTTTCTTT	CASSLGMGGRTEAFF
.	TRBV11-3	TRBJ2-1	.	TGTGCCAGCAGCTTAGATACCTCCAATGAGCAGTTCTTC	CASSLDTSNEQFF
once	TRBV7-2	TRBJ2-2	.	TGTGCCAGCAGCTTGTCCGTTCTGAACACCGGGGAGCTGTTTTTT	CASSLSVLNTGELFF
.	TRBV7-9	TRBJ1-1	.	TGTGCCAGCAGCTTTGGTGACAGGTCGAACACTGAAGCTTTCTTT	CASSFGDRSNTEAFF
.	TRBV5-4	TRBJ2-1	.	TGTGCCAGCAGCTTGGGAGTGACGGGCTCCTACAATGAGCAGTTCTTC	CASSLGVTGSYNEQFF
.	TRBV7-9	TRBJ1-3	.	TGTGCCAGCACGGCTGGAAACACCATATATTTT	CASTAGNTIYF
.	TRBV10-2	TRBJ1-1	.	TGCGCCAGCGGGACTCCGAACACTGAAGCTTTCTTT	CASGTPNTEAFF
.	TRBV12-5	TRBJ2-1	.	TGTGCTAGTGGGGGGGACGTCGACAATGAGCAGTTCTTC	CASGGDVDNEQFF
.	TRBV6-5	TRBJ1-4	.	TGTGCCAGCAGTCAACAGCAGGGGCGGGATGAAAAACTGTTTTTT	CASSQQQGRDEKLFF
.	TRBV19	TRBJ1-3	TRBD1	TGTGCCAGTAGTAATCGACAGGGCTCGGGAAACACCATATATTTT	CASSNRQGSGNTIYF
.	TRBV28	TRBJ2-1	.	TGTGCCAGCAGTTTATACCCGGAAAATGAGCAGTTCTTC	CASSLYPENEQFF
.	TRBV4-1	TRBJ1-1	.	TGCGCCAGCAGCCAAGAGTCCCACCAAAGGAACACTGAAGCTTTCTTT	CASSQESHQRNTEAFF
.	TRBV4-3	TRBJ2-3	TRBD2	TGCGCCAGCAGCCAAGACCTGGGGACTAGCGGGGGGATTAGCACAGATACGCAGTATTTT	CASSQDLGTSGGISTDTQYF
.	TRBV23-1	TRBJ1-5	TRBD1	TGCGCCGGCGATAACAGGGGTCGCGGCAATCAGCCCCAGCATTTT	CAGDNRGRGNQPQHF